This note documents a single T cell receptor (beta chain) sequence. Its target antigen remains unknown. No base qualities exist here, and no much larger clone lies one base off it. The time point label on this specimen signifies: cells obtained before transplantation from donor or recipient. CD3+CD4+ and CD3+CD8+ populations were FACS-sorted from unstimulated pre-transplant donor and recipient cells taken from spleen or lymph nodes. Library preparation used the immunoSEQ multiplex PCR assay. For most patients, genomic DNA was isolated using the Qiagen DNeasy Blood and Tissue Kit and was shipped frozen to Adaptive Biotechnologies for TCR sequencing. Adaptive Biotechnologies carried out high-throughput TCR-beta CDR3 sequencing of genomic DNA for most patients. In the original analysis: TCR sequencing data were retrieved from Adaptive's ImmunoSEQ software for roughly 17 patients, whereas a few other patients were processed with MiXCR and VDJtools. To correct CD4 versus CD8 sorting errors, any sequence found in both subsets at a frequency ratio below 5:1 was removed. CDR3 nucleotide sequences shared between donor and recipient were removed because the origin of such sequences could not be assigned. Alloreactive clones required at least 2-fold expansion over unstimulated cells and minimum CFSE-low frequency of 0.002% (template counts) or 0.001% (read counts). A clone was considered mappable if detected in the sequenced pre-transplant spleen, lymph node, or MLR CFSE-low populations of the donor or recipient. The cumulative frequency of alloreactive clones was calculated as a percentage of all sequences, weighted by copy number. Here the immuneACCESS table is served through TCRdb, limited to in-frame sequences with V and J called. Missing clones are a known gap in these copies; in checked studies unresolved V genes cover under half, and the rest lacks a known reason. The V and J calls and the clone size are those of that table, but D and trimming were determined from the DNA. The sample table lists roughly 90,000 clones, around 93% of them with a count of one. The top ten hold about 0.34% of the sample.

These data belong to a study of graft-versus-host responses after intestinal transplantation (dated by TCRdb to the early 2020s). Describing the broader study: The transplants that recipients received were multivisceral, liver-intestinal, or isolated intestinal. Every recipient was given anti-thymocyte globulin induction, then maintenance tacrolimus and steroids for roughly 3 years. After intestinal transplantation, graft-versus-host and host-versus-graft alloreactive T cell clones in the graft, circulation and bone marrow were tracked using bulk TCR-beta CDR3 sequencing. A cohort of 24 intestinal transplant recipients, including one retransplant, was enrolled, and 3 patients lacking pretransplant specimens were excluded. Samples from a few later patients were sequenced in-house on an Illumina MiSeq with MiXCR processing rather than by the commercial service. Donor T cell macrochimerism was defined as a peak of at least 4% donor T cells among recipient peripheral blood mononuclear cells. To identify alloreactive clones, pre-transplant mixed lymphocyte reaction products were sequenced and compared with unstimulated pre-transplant donor and recipient T cells.

General study outcomes and caveats: GvH clones were found in recipient bone marrow, and some of the GvH clones appeared earlier in ileal mucosa or blood, which is consistent with an intestinal mucosal origin. Patients with donor T cell macrochimerism had high GvH to HvG T cell clonal ratios in their allografts. Peak levels of circulating GvH clones were associated with declines in HvG clones early after transplant. Conclusions were limited by the relatively low number and heterogeneity of intestinal transplant patients.

From a lookup of the germline V gene, CDR1 and CDR2 are SGHRS and YFSETQ. The CDR3, cysteine through phenylalanine, is 12 amino acids long. Only the CDR3 part of the read is kept: 36 bases, read in frame from the first base. Deletion took 4 bases off V and 7 bases off J, with a span of 12 bases between the germline ends. This receptor was obtained from a human donor who was the organ donor for an intestinal transplant. Sequenced material: unstimulated CD4+ T cells sorted from spleen or lymph node cells, taken before transplant. This receptor chain uses TRBV5-1 and TRBJ2-7; TRBD2 could be the D gene, as 6 bases match. CDR3 loop: CASSATGGEQYF. The DNA sequence is as follows: TGCGCCAGCAGCGCCACCGGGGGAGAGCAGTACTTC.